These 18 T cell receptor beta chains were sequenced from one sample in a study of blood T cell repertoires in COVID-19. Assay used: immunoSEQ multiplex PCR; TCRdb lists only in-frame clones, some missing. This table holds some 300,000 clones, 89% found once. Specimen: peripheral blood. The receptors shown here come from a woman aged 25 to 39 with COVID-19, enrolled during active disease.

CDR3 sequence reads: CASSAGLAGFTDTQYF. The CDR3 DNA is TGCGCCAGCAGCGCAGGACTAGCGGGCTTCACAGATACGCAGTATTTT. The chain is built from TRBV4-1 and TRBJ2-3; 11 nucleotides agree with TRBD2. The CDR3 contains 16 residues. Germline CDR1 and CDR2: MGHRA and YSYEKL. V lost 5 bases, J lost 2 bases, and 6 bases stayed unmatched.

CDR3 bases: TGTGCCAGCAGCCGTAGGACAGGGACAACTAATGAAAAACTGTTTTTT. Translation: CASSRRTGTTNEKLFF. The rearrangement links TRBV5-8 to TRBJ1-4; TRBD1 matches at 8 bases. The CDR3 length is 16 residues. The V gene's germline CDR1 is SGHTS and CDR2 YDEGEE. V was pared by 4 bases and J by 0 bases, with 5 bases of the junction left unmatched.

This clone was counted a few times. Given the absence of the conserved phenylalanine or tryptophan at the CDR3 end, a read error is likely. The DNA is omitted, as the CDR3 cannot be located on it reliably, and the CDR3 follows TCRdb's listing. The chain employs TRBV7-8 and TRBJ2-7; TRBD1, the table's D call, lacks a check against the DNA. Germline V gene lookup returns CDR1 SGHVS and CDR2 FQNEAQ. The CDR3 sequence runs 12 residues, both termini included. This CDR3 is CASSLVDRDRRT.

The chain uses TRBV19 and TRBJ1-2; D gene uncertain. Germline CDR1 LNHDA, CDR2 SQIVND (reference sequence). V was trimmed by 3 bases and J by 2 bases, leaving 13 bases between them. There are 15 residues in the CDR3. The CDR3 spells CASSIQVDGNYGYTF. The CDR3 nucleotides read TGTGCCAGTAGTATTCAGGTGGATGGGAACTATGGCTACACCTTC.

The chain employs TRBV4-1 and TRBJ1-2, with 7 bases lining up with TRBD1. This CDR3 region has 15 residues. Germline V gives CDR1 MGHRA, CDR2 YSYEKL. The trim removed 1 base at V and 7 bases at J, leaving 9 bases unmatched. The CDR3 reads CASSQGQGGSGGYTF. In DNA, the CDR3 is TGCGCCAGCAGCCAAGGACAGGGCGGTAGTGGTGGCTACACCTTC.

CDR3 DNA: TGTGCCAGCAGTCCGGACAGGGACTATGGCTACACCTTC. Its protein is CASSPDRDYGYTF. This chain uses TRBV2 with TRBJ1-2; TRBD1 matches at 8 bases. V dropped 5 bases and J dropped 3; count of bases not matched to a gene: 2. The CDR3 extends over 13 amino acids. Germline loops: CDR1 SNHLY, CDR2 FYNNEI.

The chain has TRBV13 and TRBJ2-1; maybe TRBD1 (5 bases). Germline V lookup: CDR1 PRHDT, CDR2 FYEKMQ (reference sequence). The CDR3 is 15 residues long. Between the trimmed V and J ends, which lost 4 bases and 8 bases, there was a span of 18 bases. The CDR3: CASSSPVAGLDEQFF. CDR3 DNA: TGTGCCAGCAGCTCCCCAGTGGCAGGGCTGGATGAGCAGTTCTTC.

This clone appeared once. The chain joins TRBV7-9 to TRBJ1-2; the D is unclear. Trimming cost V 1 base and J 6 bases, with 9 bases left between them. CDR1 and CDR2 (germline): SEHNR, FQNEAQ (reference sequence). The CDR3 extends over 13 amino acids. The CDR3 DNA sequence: TGTGCCAGCAGCTTAGAATTCGTAGATGGCTACACCTTC. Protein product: CASSLEFVDGYTF.

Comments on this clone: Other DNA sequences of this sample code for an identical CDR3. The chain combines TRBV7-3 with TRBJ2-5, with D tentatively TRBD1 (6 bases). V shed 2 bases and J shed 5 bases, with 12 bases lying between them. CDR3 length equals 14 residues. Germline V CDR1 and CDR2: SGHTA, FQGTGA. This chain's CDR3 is CASSLAGAGETQYF. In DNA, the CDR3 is TGTGCCAGCAGCTTAGCAGGGGCAGGGGAGACCCAGTACTTC.

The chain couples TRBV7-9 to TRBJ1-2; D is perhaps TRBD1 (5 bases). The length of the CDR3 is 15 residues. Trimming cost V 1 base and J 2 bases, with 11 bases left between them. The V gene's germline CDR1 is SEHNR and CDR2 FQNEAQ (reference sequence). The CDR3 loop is CASSLVGGGNYGYTF. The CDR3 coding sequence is TGTGCCAGCAGCTTAGTCGGCGGGGGGAACTATGGCTACACCTTC. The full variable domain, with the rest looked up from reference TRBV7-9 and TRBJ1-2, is DTGVSQNPRHKITKRGQNVTFRCDPISEHNRLYWYRQTLGQGPEFLTYFQNEAQLEKSRLLSDRFSAERPKGSFSTLEIQRTEQGDSAMYLCASSLVGGGNYGYTFGSGTRLTVV.

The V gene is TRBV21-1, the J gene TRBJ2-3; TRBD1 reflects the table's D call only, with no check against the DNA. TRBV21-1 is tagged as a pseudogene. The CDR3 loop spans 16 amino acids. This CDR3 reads CASSKGGKQGEDTQYF. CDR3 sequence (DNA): TGTGCCAGCAGCAAAGGAGGGAAACAGGGGGAAGATACGCAGTATTTT.

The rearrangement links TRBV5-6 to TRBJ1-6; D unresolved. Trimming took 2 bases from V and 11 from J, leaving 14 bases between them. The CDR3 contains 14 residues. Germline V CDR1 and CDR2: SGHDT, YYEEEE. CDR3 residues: CASSFGPGQAPLHF. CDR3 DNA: TGTGCCAGCAGCTTTGGCCCTGGGCAGGCACCCCTCCACTTT.

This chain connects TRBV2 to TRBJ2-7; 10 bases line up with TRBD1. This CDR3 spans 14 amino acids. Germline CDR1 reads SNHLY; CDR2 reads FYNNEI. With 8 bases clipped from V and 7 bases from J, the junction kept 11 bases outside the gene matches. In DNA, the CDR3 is TGTGCCAGCGGAAGGACAGGGGGATCTTATGAGCAGTACTTC. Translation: CASGRTGGSYEQYF. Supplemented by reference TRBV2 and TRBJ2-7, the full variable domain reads EPEVTQTPSHQVTQMGQEVILRCVPISNHLYFYWYRQILGQKVEFLVSFYNNEISEKSEIFDDQFSVERPDGSNFTLKIRSTKLEDSAMYFCASGRTGGSYEQYFGPGTRLTVT.

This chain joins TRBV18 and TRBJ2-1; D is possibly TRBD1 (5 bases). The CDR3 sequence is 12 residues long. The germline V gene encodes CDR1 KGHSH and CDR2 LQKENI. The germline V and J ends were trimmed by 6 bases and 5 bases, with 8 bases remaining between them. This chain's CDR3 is CASSHRNNEQFF. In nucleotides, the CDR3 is TGTGCCAGCTCCCACAGGAACAATGAGCAGTTCTTC.

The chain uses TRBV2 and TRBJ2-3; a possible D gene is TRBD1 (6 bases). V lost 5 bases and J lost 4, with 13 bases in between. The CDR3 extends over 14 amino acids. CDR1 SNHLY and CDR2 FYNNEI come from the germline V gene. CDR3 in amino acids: CASSNRVLPDTQYF. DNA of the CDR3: TGTGCCAGCAGTAACAGGGTGCTTCCAGATACGCAGTATTTT.

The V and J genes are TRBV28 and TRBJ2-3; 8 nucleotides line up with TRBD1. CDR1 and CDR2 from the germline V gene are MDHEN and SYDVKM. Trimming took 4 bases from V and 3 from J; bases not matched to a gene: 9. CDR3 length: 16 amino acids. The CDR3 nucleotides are TGTGCCAGCAGTTCCTTCGGACAGGGTGGGACAGATACGCAGTATTTT. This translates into CASSSFGQGGTDTQYF.

The CDR3 DNA reads TGTGCCATCGGTCGGGAGCCGTCTGGAAACACCATATATTTT. Its protein product is CAIGREPSGNTIYF. The chain carries TRBV10-3 and TRBJ1-3; no reliable D call. V gave up 8 bases and J gave up 1 base, with 12 bases separating them. The germline CDR1 and CDR2 sequences are ENHRY and SYGVKD. The CDR3 is 14 amino acids.

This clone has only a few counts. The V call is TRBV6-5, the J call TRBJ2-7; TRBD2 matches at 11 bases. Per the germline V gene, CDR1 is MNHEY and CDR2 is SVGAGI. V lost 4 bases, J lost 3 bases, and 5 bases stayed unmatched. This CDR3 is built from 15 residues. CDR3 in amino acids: CASSSPGTSGYEQYF. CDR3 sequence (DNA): TGTGCCAGCAGTTCCCCGGGGACTAGCGGCTACGAGCAGTACTTC.